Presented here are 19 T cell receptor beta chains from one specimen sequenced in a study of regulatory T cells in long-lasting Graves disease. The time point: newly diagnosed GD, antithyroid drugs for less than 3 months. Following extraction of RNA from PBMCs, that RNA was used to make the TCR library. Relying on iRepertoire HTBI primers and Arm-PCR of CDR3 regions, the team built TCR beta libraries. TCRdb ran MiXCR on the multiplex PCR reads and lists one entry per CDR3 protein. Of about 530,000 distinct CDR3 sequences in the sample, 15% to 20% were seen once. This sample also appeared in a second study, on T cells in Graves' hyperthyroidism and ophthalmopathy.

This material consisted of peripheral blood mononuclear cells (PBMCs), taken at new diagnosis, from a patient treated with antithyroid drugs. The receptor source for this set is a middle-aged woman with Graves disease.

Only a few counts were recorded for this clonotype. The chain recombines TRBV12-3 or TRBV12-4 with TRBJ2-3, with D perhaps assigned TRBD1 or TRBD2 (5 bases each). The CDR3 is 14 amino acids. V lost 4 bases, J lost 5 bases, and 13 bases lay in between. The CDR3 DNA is TGTGCCAGCAGTTGGGGCCCTGAGGGAGATACGCAGTATTTT. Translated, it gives CASSWGPEGDTQYF.

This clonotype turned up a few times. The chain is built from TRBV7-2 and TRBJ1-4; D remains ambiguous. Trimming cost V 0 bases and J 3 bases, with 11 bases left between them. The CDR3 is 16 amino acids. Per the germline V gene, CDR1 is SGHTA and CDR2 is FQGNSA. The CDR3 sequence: CASSLARQEANEKLFF. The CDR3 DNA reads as TGTGCCAGCAGCTTAGCGCGCCAGGAAGCTAATGAAAAACTGTTTTTT.

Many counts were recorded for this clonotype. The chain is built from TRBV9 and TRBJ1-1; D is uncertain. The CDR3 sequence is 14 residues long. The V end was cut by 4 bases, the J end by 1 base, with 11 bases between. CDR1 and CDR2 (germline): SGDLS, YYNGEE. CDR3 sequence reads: CASSSFDGNTEAFF. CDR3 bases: TGTGCCAGCAGCTCTTTTGATGGGAACACTGAAGCTTTCTTT.

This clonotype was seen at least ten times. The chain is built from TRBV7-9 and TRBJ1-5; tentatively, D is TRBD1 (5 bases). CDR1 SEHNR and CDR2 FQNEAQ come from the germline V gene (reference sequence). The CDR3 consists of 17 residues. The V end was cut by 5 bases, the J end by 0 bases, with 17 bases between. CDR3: CASSPNTTDHSNQPQHF. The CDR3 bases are TGTGCCAGCAGCCCTAACACGACAGATCATAGCAATCAGCCCCAGCATTTT.

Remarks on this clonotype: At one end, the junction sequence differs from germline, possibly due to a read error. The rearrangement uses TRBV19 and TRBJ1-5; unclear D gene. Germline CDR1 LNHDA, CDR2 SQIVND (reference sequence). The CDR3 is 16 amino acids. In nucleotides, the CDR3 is TGTGCCAGTAGTATAGAGACGGCTATTGCCAATAAGCCCCAGCATTTT. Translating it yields CASSIETAIANKPQHF.

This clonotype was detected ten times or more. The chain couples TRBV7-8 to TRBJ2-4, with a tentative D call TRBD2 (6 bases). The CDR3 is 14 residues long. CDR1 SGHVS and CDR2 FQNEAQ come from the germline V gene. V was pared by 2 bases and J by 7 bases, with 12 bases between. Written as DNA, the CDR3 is TGTGCCAGCAGCTTATTAGGGGAGGAGAACATTCAGTACTTC. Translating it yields CASSLLGEENIQYF.

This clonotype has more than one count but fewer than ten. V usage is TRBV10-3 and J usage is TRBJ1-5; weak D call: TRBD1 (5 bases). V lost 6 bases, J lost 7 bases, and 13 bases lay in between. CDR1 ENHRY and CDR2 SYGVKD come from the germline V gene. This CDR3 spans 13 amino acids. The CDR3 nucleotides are TGTGCCATCAGAGGGGACGAGGTCCAGCCCCAGCATTTT. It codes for CAIRGDEVQPQHF.

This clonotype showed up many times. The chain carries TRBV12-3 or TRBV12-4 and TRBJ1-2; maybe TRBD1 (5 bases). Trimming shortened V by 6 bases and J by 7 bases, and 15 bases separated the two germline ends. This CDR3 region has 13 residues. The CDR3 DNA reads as TGTGCCAGCAGCCAAGTCCAGGGTTCTGGCTACACCTTC. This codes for CASSQVQGSGYTF.

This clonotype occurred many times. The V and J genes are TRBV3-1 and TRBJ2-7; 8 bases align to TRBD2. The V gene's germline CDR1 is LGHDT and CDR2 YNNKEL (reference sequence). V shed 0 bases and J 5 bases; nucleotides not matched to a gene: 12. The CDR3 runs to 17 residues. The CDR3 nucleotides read TGTGCCAGCAGCCAAGATGAGGCCTTTCGGGGGGGGAACGAGCAGTACTTC. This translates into CASSQDEAFRGGNEQYF.

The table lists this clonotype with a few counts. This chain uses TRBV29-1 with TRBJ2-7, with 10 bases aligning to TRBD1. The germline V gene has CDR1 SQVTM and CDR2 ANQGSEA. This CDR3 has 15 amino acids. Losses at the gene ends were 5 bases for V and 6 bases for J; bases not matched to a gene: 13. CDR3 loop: CSVHLRDRGLREQYF. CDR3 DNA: TGCAGCGTTCATCTCCGGGACAGGGGTTTGCGCGAGCAGTACTTC.

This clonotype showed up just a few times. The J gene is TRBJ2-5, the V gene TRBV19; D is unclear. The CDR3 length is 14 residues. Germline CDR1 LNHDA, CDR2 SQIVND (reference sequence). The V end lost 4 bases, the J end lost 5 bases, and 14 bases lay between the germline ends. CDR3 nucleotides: TGTGCCAGTAGTACCTTAGGGAATCGGGAGACCCAGTACTTC. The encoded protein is CASSTLGNRETQYF. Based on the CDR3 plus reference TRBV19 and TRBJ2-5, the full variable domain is DGGITQSPKYLFRKEGQNVTLSCEQNLNHDAMYWYRQDPGQGLRLIYYSQIVNDFQKGDIAEGYSVSREKKESFPLTVTSAQKNPTAFYLCASSTLGNRETQYFGPGTRLLVL.

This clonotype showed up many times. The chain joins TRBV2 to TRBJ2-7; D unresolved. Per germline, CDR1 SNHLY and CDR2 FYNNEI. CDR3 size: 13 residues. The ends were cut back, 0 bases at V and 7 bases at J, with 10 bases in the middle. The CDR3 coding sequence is TGTGCCAGCAGTGAAGCTAACAACCTAGAGCAGTACTTC. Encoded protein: CASSEANNLEQYF.

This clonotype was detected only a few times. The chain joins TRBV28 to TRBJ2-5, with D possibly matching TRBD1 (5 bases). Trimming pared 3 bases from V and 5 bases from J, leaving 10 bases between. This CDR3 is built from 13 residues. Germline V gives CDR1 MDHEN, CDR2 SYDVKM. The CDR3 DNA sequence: TGTGCCAGCAGTTTTGCAGGGTCGGAGACCCAGTACTTC. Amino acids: CASSFAGSETQYF.

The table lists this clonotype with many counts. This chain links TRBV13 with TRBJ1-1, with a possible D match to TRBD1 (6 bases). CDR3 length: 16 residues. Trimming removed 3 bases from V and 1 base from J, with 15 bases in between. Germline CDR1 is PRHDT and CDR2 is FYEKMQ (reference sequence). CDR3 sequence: CASSFTRGAGNTEAFF. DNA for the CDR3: TGTGCCAGCAGCTTCACGCGGGGGGCTGGGAACACTGAAGCTTTCTTT.

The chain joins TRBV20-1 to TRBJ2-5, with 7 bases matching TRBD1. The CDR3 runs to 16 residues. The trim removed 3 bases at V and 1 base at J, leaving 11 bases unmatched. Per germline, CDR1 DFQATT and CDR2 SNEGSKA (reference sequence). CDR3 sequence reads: CSASHVTGWFQETQYF. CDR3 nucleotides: TGCAGTGCTAGTCATGTGACAGGGTGGTTCCAAGAGACCCAGTACTTC.

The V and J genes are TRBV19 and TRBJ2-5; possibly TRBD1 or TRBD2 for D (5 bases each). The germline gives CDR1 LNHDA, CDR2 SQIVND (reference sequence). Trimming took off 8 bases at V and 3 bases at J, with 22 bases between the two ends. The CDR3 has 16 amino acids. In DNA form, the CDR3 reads TGTGCCAGTCGGGGCCGCCTAGCCCTGGGTGAAGAGACCCAGTACTTC. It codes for CASRGRLALGEETQYF.

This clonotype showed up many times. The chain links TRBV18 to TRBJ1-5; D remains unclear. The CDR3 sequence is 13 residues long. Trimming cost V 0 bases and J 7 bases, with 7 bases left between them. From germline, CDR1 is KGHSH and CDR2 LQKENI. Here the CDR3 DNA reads TGTGCCAGCTCACCACCCGGGGTACAGCCCCAGCATTTT. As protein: CASSPPGVQPQHF.

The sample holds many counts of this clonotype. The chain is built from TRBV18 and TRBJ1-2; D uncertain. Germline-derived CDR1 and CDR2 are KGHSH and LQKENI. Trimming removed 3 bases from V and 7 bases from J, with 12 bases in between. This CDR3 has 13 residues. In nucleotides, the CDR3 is TGTGCCAGCTCACCCCCTAGTGTCGGTGGCTACACCTTC. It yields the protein CASSPPSVGGYTF. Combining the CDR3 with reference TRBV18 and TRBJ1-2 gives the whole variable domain NAGVMQNPRHLVRRRGQEARLRCSPMKGHSHVYWYRQLPEEGLKFMVYLQKENIIDESGMPKERFSAEFPKEGPSILRIQQVVRGDSAAYFCASSPPSVGGYTFGSGTRLTVV.

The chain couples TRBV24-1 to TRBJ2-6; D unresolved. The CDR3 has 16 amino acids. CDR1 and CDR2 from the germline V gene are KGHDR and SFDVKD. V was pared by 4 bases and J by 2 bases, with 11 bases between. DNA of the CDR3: TGTGCCACCAGTGACCAAGGACCGGCTGGGGCCAACGTCCTGACTTTC. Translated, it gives CATSDQGPAGANVLTF.